The source of this T cell receptor (beta chain) is a study of identical twins. TCRdb re-derived calls from the 5' RACE reads in MiXCR, one entry per CDR3 protein. The sample yields about 1.7 million distinct CDR3 sequences, about 30% seen once. In this sample, this clonotype turned up once. The trim removed 1 base at V and 6 bases at J, leaving 8 bases unmatched. The CDR3 extends over 15 amino acids. Germline CDR1 is SEHNR and CDR2 is FQNEAQ (reference sequence). The TCR originated in a newborn girl in good health. This chain links TRBV7-9 with TRBJ1-1, with 7 bases matching TRBD1. The sample comprised cord blood. The CDR3 sequence: CASSLVGTAVAEAFF. CDR3 nucleotides: TGTGCCAGCAGCTTAGTTGGGACAGCGGTAGCTGAAGCTTTCTTT.